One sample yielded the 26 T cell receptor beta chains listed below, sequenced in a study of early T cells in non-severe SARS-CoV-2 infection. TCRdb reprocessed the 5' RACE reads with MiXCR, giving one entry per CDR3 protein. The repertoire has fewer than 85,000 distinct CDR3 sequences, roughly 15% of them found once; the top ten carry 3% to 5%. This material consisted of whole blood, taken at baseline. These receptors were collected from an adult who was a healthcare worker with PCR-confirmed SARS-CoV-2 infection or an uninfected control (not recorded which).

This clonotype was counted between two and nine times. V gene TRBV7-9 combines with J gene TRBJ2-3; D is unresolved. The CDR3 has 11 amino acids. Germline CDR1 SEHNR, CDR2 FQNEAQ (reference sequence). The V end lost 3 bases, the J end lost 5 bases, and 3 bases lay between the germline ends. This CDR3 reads CASSFRDTQYF. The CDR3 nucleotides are TGTGCCAGCAGCTTTAGAGATACGCAGTATTTT.

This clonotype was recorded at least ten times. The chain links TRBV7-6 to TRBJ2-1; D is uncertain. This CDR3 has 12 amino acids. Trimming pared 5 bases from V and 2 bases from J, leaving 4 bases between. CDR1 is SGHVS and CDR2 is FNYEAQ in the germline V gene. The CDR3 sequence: CASSPTYNEQFF. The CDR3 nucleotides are TGTGCCAGCAGCCCCACCTACAATGAGCAGTTCTTC. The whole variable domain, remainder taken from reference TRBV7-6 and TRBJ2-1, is GAGVSQSPRYKVTKRGQDVALRCDPISGHVSLYWYRQALGQGPEFLTYFNYEAQQDKSGLPNDRFSAERPEGSISTLTIQRTEQRDSAMYRCASSPTYNEQFFGPGTRLTVL.

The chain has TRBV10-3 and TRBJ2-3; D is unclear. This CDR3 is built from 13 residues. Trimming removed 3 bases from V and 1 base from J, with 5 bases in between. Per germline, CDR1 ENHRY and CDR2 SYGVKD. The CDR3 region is CAISEPGTDTQYF. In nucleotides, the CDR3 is TGTGCCATCAGTGAACCGGGCACAGATACGCAGTATTTT.

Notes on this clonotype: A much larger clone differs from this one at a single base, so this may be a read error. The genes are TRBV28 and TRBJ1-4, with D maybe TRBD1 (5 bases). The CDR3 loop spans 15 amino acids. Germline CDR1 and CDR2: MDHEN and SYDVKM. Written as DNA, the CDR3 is TGTACCAGCAGCCCGCCCCGGGGCAATAATGAAAAACTGTTTTTT. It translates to CTSSPPRGNNEKLFF.

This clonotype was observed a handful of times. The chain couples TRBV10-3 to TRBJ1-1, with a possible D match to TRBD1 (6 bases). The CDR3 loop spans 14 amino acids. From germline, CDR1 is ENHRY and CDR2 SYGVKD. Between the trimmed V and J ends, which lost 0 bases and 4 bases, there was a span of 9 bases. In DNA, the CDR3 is TGTGCCATCAGTGAGTCGGGAGGGGGCACTGAAGCTTTCTTT. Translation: CAISESGGGTEAFF.

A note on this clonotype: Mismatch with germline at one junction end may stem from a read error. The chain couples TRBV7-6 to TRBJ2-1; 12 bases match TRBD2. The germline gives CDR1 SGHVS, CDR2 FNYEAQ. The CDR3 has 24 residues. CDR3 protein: CASSLKRGLGVLAGGRSTYNERFF. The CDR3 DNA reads TGTGCCAGCAGCTTGAAAAGGGGTTTGGGGGTACTAGCGGGAGGAAGAAGTACCTACAATGAGCGGTTCTTC.

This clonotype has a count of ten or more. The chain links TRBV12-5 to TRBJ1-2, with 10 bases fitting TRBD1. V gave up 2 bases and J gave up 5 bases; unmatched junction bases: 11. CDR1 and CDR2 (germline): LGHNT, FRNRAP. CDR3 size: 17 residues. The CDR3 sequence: CASGLTPLTGGSYGYTF. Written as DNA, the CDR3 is TGTGCTAGTGGTTTGACCCCCTTGACAGGGGGCTCGTATGGCTACACCTTC.

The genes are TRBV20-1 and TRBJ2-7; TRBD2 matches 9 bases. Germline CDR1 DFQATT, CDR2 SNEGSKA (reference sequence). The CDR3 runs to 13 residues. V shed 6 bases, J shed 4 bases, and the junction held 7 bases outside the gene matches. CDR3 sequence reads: CSAKTSGVYEQYF. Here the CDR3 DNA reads TGCAGTGCCAAGACTAGCGGCGTGTACGAGCAGTACTTC.

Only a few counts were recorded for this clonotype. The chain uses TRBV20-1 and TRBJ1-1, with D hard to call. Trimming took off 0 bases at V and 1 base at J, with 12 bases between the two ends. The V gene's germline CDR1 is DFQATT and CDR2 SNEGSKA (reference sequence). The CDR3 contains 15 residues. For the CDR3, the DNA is TGCAGTGCTAGAGAGTGGACCTGGGGGAACACTGAAGCTTTCTTT. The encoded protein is CSAREWTWGNTEAFF.

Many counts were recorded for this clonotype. The CDR3 reads CASSQPWVLGTGELFF. CDR3 nucleotide sequence: TGTGCCAGCAGCCAGCCGTGGGTCCTTGGGACCGGGGAGCTGTTTTTT. The chain recombines TRBV3-1 with TRBJ2-2; D gene ambiguous. Trimming cost V 3 bases and J 5 bases, with 16 bases left between them. The germline gives CDR1 LGHDT, CDR2 YNNKEL (reference sequence). CDR3 size: 16 residues.

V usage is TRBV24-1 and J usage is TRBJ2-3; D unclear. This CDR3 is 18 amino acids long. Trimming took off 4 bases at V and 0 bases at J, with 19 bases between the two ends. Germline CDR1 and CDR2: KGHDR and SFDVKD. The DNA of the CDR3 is TGTGCCACCAGTGACCCAACCGCTACCGGCGCAAGCACAGATACGCAGTATTTT. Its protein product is CATSDPTATGASTDTQYF.

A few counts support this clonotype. CDR3 nucleotides: TGCAGTGCTGCCCGCGGACAGGTTCGTTACCCCTCCTACGAGCAGTACTTC. Its translation is CSAARGQVRYPSYEQYF. This chain connects TRBV20-1 to TRBJ2-7, with 7 bases lining up with TRBD1. V dropped 5 bases and J dropped 0; count of bases not matched to a gene: 16. Germline V gene data show CDR1 as DFQATT and CDR2 as SNEGSKA (reference sequence). This CDR3 is built from 17 residues.

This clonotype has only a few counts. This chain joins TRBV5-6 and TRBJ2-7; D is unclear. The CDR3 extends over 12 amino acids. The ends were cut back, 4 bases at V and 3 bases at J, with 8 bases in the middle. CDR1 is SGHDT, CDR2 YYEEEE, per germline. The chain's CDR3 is CASSVSHYEQYF. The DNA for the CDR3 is TGTGCCAGCAGCGTGAGTCACTACGAGCAGTACTTC. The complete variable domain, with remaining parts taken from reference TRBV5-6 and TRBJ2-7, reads DAGVTQSPTHLIKTRGQQVTLRCSPKSGHDTVSWYQQALGQGPQFIFQYYEEEERQRGNFPDRFSGHQFPNYSSELNVNALLLGDSALYLCASSVSHYEQYFGPGTRLTVT.

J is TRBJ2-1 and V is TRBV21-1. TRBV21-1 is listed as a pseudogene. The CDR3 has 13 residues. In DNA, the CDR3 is TGTGCCAGCAGCAAAGGGATTAACAATGAGCAGTTCTTC. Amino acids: CASSKGINNEQFF.

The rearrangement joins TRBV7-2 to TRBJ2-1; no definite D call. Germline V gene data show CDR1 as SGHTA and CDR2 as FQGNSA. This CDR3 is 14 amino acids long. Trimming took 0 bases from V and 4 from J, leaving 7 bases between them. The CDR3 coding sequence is TGTGCCAGCAGCTTAGCGGGTGGGTACAATGAGCAGTTCTTC. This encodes CASSLAGGYNEQFF.

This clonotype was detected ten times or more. The DNA of the CDR3 is TGTGCCAGTAGCCTGGAGGACCTACGGAATCAGCCCCAGCATTTT. Translating gives CASSLEDLRNQPQHF. The chain joins TRBV19 to TRBJ1-5; D gene uncertain. The germline V gene has CDR1 LNHDA and CDR2 SQIVND (reference sequence). The V and J ends lost 6 bases and 4 bases respectively, with 16 bases between them. This CDR3 comprises 15 residues. The variable domain in full, completed from reference TRBV19 and TRBJ1-5, reads DGGITQSPKYLFRKEGQNVTLSCEQNLNHDAMYWYRQDPGQGLRLIYYSQIVNDFQKGDIAEGYSVSREKKESFPLTVTSAQKNPTAFYLCASSLEDLRNQPQHFGDGTRLSIL.

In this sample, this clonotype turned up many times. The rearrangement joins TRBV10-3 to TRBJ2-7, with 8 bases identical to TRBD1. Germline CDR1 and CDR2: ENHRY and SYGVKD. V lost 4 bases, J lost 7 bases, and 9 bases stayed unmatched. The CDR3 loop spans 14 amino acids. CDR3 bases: TGTGCCATCAGTGCTGGACAGGGATTAGAAGAGCAGTACTTC. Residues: CAISAGQGLEEQYF.

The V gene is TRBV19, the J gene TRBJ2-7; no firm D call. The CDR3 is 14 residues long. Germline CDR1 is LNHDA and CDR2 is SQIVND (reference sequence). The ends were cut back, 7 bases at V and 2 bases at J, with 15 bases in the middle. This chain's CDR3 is CASTSTGPPYEQYF. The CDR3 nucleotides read TGTGCCAGTACCTCGACCGGGCCCCCCTACGAGCAGTACTTC.

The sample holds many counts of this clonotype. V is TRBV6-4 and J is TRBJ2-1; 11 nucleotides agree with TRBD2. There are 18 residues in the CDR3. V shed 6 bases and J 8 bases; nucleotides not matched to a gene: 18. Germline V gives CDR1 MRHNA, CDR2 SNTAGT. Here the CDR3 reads CASSPHGLAGLQGYEQFF. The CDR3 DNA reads TGTGCCAGCAGCCCACACGGACTAGCGGGCCTCCAGGGGTATGAGCAGTTCTTC.

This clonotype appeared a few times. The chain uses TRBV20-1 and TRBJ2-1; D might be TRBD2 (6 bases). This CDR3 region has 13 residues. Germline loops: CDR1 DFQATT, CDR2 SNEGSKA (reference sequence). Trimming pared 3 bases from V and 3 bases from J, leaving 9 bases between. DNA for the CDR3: TGCAGTGCTAGCGGGGGTGGCTACAATGAGCAGTTCTTC. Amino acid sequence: CSASGGGYNEQFF.

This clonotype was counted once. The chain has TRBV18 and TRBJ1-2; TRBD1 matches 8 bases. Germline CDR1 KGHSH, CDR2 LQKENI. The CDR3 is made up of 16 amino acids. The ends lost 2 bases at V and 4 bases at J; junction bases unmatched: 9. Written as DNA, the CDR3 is TGTGCCAGCTCACCAGTTAGTTCCGGGACAGGCTATGGCTACACCTTC. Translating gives CASSPVSSGTGYGYTF.

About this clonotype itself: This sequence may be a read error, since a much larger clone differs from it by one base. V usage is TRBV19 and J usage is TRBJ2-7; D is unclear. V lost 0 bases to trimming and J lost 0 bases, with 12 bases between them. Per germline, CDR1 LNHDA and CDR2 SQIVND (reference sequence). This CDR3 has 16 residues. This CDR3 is CASSIDWQESSYEQYF. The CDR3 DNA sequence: TGTGCCAGTAGTATAGACTGGCAGGAGAGCTCCTACGAGCAGTACTTC.

This CDR3 reads CASSRGLATYEQYF. The CDR3 DNA is TGTGCCAGCAGCCGGGGACTAGCGACCTACGAGCAGTACTTC. The rearrangement joins TRBV7-2 to TRBJ2-7, with 10 bases fitting TRBD2. Germline CDR1 is SGHTA and CDR2 is FQGNSA. V gave up 5 bases and J gave up 2 bases; unmatched junction bases: 3. CDR3 size: 14 residues.

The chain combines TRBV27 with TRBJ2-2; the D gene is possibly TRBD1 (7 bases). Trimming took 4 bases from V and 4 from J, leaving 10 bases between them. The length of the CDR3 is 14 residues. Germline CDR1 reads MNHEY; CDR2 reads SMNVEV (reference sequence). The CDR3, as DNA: TGTGCCAGCAGTTACCAGGGGGGCACCGGGGAGCTGTTTTTT. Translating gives CASSYQGGTGELFF.

The CDR3 DNA reads TGCAGTGCTAGAGGGACTAGTTCTGTGGCCTACGAGCAGTACTTC. Protein sequence: CSARGTSSVAYEQYF. This chain links TRBV20-1 with TRBJ2-7; 7 bases are shared with TRBD2. CDR3 length: 15 residues. The V segment lost 1 base and the J segment 2 bases; nucleotides outside the gene matches: 8. The V gene's germline CDR1 is DFQATT and CDR2 SNEGSKA (reference sequence).

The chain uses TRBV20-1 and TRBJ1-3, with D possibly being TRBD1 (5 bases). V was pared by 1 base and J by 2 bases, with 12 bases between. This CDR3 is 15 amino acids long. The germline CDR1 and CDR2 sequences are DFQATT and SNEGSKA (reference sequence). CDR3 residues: CSARVGGRAGNTIYF. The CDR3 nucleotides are TGCAGTGCTAGAGTGGGGGGGAGGGCTGGAAACACCATATATTTT.